These 10 T cell receptor beta chains originate from one sample sequenced in a study of blood T cell repertoires in COVID-19. The repertoire was sequenced with immunoSEQ multiplex PCR; TCRdb's copy has only in-frame clones and lacks some. Here the sample spans 300,000 to 400,000 clones, about 90% being singletons. What was sequenced was PBMCs or T cells enriched from blood (not recorded which). The receptors shown here come from a man aged 30-40 years who had recovered from COVID-19.

The chain is built from TRBV29-1 and TRBJ1-2, with D maybe TRBD1 (5 bases). The germline V gene has CDR1 SQVTM and CDR2 ANQGSEA. There are 16 residues in the CDR3. The V and J ends lost 7 bases and 5 bases respectively, with 26 bases between them. The CDR3 here is CSAVNGGSGWRYGYTF. In nucleotides, the CDR3 is TGCAGCGCCGTGAACGGGGGGTCGGGGTGGAGGTATGGCTACACCTTC.

Turning to this clone: Other DNA sequences of this sample code for an identical CDR3. The chain links TRBV19 to TRBJ2-1; 7 bases line up with TRBD2. V shed 1 base and J 4 bases; nucleotides not matched to a gene: 4. Germline V lookup: CDR1 LNHDA, CDR2 SQIVND (reference sequence). The CDR3 has 15 residues. CDR3 nucleotides: TGTGCCAGTAGTATAGCCGGGGGGTCATACAATGAGCAGTTCTTC. Protein: CASSIAGGSYNEQFF.

The V and J genes are TRBV4-2 and TRBJ1-1; the D gene is possibly TRBD1 (5 bases). Per germline, CDR1 LGHNA and CDR2 YNFKEQ. The CDR3 runs 16 residues. V was pared by 0 bases and J by 0 bases, with 11 bases between. The CDR3 region has the DNA TGTGCCAGCAGCCAAGATCCGGGGGATCTGAACACTGAAGCTTTCTTT. This codes for CASSQDPGDLNTEAFF.

This sequence joins TRBV25-1 and TRBJ2-1, with D perhaps TRBD2 (5 bases). Per germline, CDR1 MGHDK and CDR2 SYGVNS. The CDR3 loop spans 17 amino acids. Trimming cost V 0 bases and J 0 bases, with 12 bases left between them. CDR3 amino acids: CASSEYWSGSSYNEQFF. As DNA, the CDR3 is TGTGCCAGCAGTGAATATTGGTCTGGGAGCTCCTACAATGAGCAGTTCTTC.

This chain connects TRBV5-6 to TRBJ2-1; a possible D gene is TRBD1 (6 bases). V shed 4 bases and J shed 10 bases, with 12 bases lying between them. This CDR3 has 12 residues. Germline V gives CDR1 SGHDT, CDR2 YYEEEE. The CDR3 coding sequence is TGTGCCAGCAGCCAACAGGGAAGGGAGCAGTTCTTC. It translates to CASSQQGREQFF.

DNA of the CDR3: TGTGCCAGCAGTGGACAGGGACGTGGCTACACCTTC. Its translation is CASSGQGRGYTF. The rearrangement joins TRBV2 to TRBJ1-2, with 7 bases that match TRBD1. The J segment lost 7 bases and the V segment lost 4 bases, leaving 3 bases of the junction unmatched. The CDR3 runs 12 residues. CDR1 SNHLY and CDR2 FYNNEI come from the germline V gene. Variable domain in full (rest from reference TRBV2 and TRBJ1-2): EPEVTQTPSHQVTQMGQEVILRCVPISNHLYFYWYRQILGQKVEFLVSFYNNEISEKSEIFDDQFSVERPDGSNFTLKIRSTKLEDSAMYFCASSGQGRGYTFGSGTRLTVV.

This clone appeared a single time. This sequence joins TRBV19 and TRBJ2-1; D gene unclear. This CDR3 is built from 17 residues. V was shortened by 1 base and J by 0 bases, with 13 bases between the two germline ends. Germline V CDR1 and CDR2: LNHDA, SQIVND (reference sequence). The chain's CDR3 is CASSIGGLYSSYNEQFF. As DNA, the CDR3 is TGTGCCAGTAGTATAGGTGGGCTATATAGCTCCTACAATGAGCAGTTCTTC. Complete variable domain (other parts from reference TRBV19 and TRBJ2-1): DGGITQSPKYLFRKEGQNVTLSCEQNLNHDAMYWYRQDPGQGLRLIYYSQIVNDFQKGDIAEGYSVSREKKESFPLTVTSAQKNPTAFYLCASSIGGLYSSYNEQFFGPGTRLTVL.

The CDR3 loop reads CASSDDRRNTIYF. The CDR3 DNA reads TGTGCCAGCAGCGACGACAGAAGAAACACCATATATTTT. This chain links TRBV7-9 with TRBJ1-3, with TRBD1 as a possible D gene (5 bases). The germline V gene encodes CDR1 SEHNR and CDR2 FQNEAQ (reference sequence). The CDR3 loop spans 13 amino acids. Trimming left V 5 bases short and J 5 bases short, with 10 bases between.

V gene TRBV9 combines with J gene TRBJ2-3, with D maybe TRBD2 (5 bases). V was pared by 0 bases and J by 7 bases, with 12 bases between. The germline V gene encodes CDR1 SGDLS and CDR2 YYNGEE. The CDR3 has 14 residues. The CDR3 region is CASSVAPSRYTQYF. The CDR3 nucleotides read TGTGCCAGCAGCGTAGCCCCTAGCCGGTATACGCAGTATTTT. The full variable domain, with the rest looked up from reference TRBV9 and TRBJ2-3, is DSGVTQTPKHLITATGQRVTLRCSPRSGDLSVYWYQQSLDQGLQFLIQYYNGEERAKGNILERFSAQQFPDLHSELNLSSLELGDSALYFCASSVAPSRYTQYFGPGTRLTVL.

The CDR3 DNA reads TGTGCCAGCAGTTACTCCTTAGCGGGGACCGGGGAGCTGTTTTTT. It specifies CASSYSLAGTGELFF. This rearrangement joins TRBV6-5 to TRBJ2-2; TRBD2 matches at 8 bases. Trimming at V came to 0 bases and at J to 5 bases, leaving 2 bases not matched to a gene. Germline V CDR1 and CDR2: MNHEY, SVGAGI. The CDR3 runs 15 residues.